This paragraph reports one TCR beta chain. Its antigen is not identified. This sample was taken from a study of CD8+CD57+ T cells in acquired aplastic anemia. Study-level information: The average for DNA from sorted CD4+ and CD8+ cells was around 3.5 ug. About 10 million reads, on average, were obtained for CD4+ cells from healthy donors.

Using genomic DNA as the template, TCR beta VDJ and CDR3 profiling was carried out. Using its own MiXCR run on the reads, TCRdb lists one record per CDR3 protein. The table shows 60,000 to 75,000 distinct CDR3 sequences, with about 50% occurring only once. The germline V gene encodes CDR1 MNHEY and CDR2 SMNVEV (reference sequence). Trimming took 6 bases from V and 2 from J, leaving 14 bases between them. The CDR3 extends over 15 amino acids. Study-wide results and limits: Controls and patients did not differ significantly in CD8+ Simpson's diversity. Nearly 30 was the count of CD8+ CDR3 sequences that patients shared with controls.

The chain carries TRBV27 and TRBJ1-5, with D perhaps TRBD1 (6 bases). The sequencing sample was made of sorted CD4+, CD8+, or CD8+CD57+ T cells (not recorded which) from PBMCs. The sequence derives from a human donor in good health, serving as a control. The CDR3 coding sequence is TGTGCCAGCAGCGTAGGGGGAGAGGGCAATCAGCCCCAGCATTTT. It codes for CASSVGGEGNQPQHF.